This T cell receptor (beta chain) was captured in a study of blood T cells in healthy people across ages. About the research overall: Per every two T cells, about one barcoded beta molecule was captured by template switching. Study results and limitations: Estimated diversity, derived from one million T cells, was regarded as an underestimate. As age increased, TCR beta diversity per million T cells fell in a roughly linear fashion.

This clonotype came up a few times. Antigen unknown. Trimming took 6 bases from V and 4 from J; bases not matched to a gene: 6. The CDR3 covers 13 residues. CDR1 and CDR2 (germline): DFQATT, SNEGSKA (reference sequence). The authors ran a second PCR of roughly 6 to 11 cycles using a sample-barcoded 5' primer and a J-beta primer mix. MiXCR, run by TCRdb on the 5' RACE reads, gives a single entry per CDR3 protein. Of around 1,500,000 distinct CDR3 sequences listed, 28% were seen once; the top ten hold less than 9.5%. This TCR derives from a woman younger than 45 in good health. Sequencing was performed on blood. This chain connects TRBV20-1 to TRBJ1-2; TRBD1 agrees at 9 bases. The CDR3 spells CSAGTGPSYGYTF. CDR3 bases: TGCAGTGCCGGGACAGGGCCAAGCTATGGCTACACCTTC.